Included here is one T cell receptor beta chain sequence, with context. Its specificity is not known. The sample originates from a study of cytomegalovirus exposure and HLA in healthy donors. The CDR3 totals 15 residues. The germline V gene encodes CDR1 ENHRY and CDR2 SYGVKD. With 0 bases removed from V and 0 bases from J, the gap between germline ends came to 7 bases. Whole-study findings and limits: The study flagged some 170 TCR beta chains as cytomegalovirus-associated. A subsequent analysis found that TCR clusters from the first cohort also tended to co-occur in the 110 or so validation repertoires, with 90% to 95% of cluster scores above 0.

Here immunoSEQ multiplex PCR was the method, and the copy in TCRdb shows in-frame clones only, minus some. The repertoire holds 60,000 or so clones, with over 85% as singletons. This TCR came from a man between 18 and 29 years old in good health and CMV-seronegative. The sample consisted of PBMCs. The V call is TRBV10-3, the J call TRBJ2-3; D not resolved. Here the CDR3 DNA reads TGTGCCATCAGTGAGTCAGTCAGGAGCACAGATACGCAGTATTTT. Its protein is CAISESVRSTDTQYF.